This T cell receptor beta chain is drawn from a study of blood T cells in healthy people across ages. Trimming shortened V by 6 bases and J by 2 bases, and 17 bases separated the two germline ends. This CDR3 contains 15 residues. CDR1 and CDR2 (germline): DFQATT, SNEGSKA (reference sequence). Alongside a J-beta primer mix, a sample-barcoded 5' primer served in a second PCR lasting roughly 7 to 12 cycles. MiXCR was run by TCRdb on the 5' RACE reads, yielding one entry per CDR3 protein. The table has approximately 880,000 distinct CDR3 sequences, about 44% seen once. Study-wide points: Observed TCR beta diversity showed a strong correlation with the percentage of naive T cells as measured by flow cytometry.

About this clonotype itself: What it recognizes is unknown.

The sequence came from a man aged 30-40 years in good health. The chain combines TRBV20-1 with TRBJ1-5; tentatively, D is TRBD1 (5 bases). Sequencing used blood. This CDR3 reads CSARVQGFGNQPQHF. CDR3 in DNA: TGCAGTGCCCGCGTGCAGGGCTTTGGCAATCAGCCCCAGCATTTT.